A selection of T cell receptor beta chains follows, all from one sample in a study of shared clonotypes between healthy human individuals. Sequencing was performed with immunoSEQ multiplex PCR; in TCRdb, only in-frame clones are kept and a portion is missing. In the table there are about 1,800,000 clones, just under 95% of which are singletons. The sample consisted of naive CD8+ T cells sorted from blood. The receptors stem from a man in his late teens or twenties in good health. The CDR3 runs from the conserved cysteine through the conserved F or W. Each record gives: V gene, J gene, D gene, clone size, CDR3 protein, CDR3 DNA. The D gene is left open where the match is weak. Not all rows give a size; the values are once, few, many and, for expanded clones, a class.

V gene: TRBV30; J gene: TRBJ1-4; D gene: -; clone size: -; CDR3 protein: CAYPRGGTNEKLFF; CDR3 DNA: TGTGCCTACCCCAGGGGCGGAACTAATGAAAAACTGTTTTTT
V gene: TRBV14; J gene: TRBJ1-5; D gene: -; clone size: -; CDR3 protein: CASSQYRGPQHF; CDR3 DNA: TGTGCCAGCAGCCAATATCGGGGGCCCCAGCATTTT
V gene: TRBV30; J gene: TRBJ2-5; D gene: -; clone size: -; CDR3 protein: CAWSVSPGLGETQYF; CDR3 DNA: TGTGCCTGGAGTGTATCTCCGGGCTTAGGAGAGACCCAGTACTTC
V gene: TRBV28; J gene: TRBJ2-5; D gene: TRBD2; clone size: -; CDR3 protein: CASSNPTSVLQETQYF; CDR3 DNA: TGTGCCAGCAGTAACCCGACTAGCGTATTGCAAGAGACCCAGTACTTC
V gene: TRBV28; J gene: TRBJ1-1; D gene: -; clone size: once; CDR3 protein: CASSLESGTEAFF; CDR3 DNA: TGTGCCAGCAGTTTAGAGTCGGGCACTGAAGCTTTCTTT
V gene: TRBV4-1; J gene: TRBJ1-5; D gene: -; clone size: -; CDR3 protein: CASSQGQGGNQPQHF; CDR3 DNA: TGCGCCAGCAGCCAAGGTCAGGGAGGGAATCAGCCCCAGCATTTT
V gene: TRBV9; J gene: TRBJ1-5; D gene: -; clone size: few; CDR3 protein: CASSTGPGNQPQHF; CDR3 DNA: TGTGCCAGCAGCACAGGCCCTGGCAATCAGCCCCAGCATTTT
V gene: TRBV5-5; J gene: TRBJ2-5; D gene: TRBD2; clone size: -; CDR3 protein: CASSKAGVETQYF; CDR3 DNA: TGTGCCAGCAGCAAGGCGGGGGTTGAGACCCAGTACTTC
V gene: TRBV7-9; J gene: TRBJ1-2; D gene: -; clone size: -; CDR3 protein: CASSSLRDRTNYGYTF; CDR3 DNA: TGTGCCAGCAGCTCCCTCCGGGACCGAACTAACTATGGCTACACCTTC
V gene: TRBV27; J gene: TRBJ1-5; D gene: TRBD1; clone size: -; CDR3 protein: CASSLSPGTGLQPQHF; CDR3 DNA: TGTGCCAGCAGTTTGAGTCCCGGGACAGGTCTTCAGCCCCAGCATTTT
V gene: TRBV7-9; J gene: TRBJ2-3; D gene: TRBD2; clone size: -; CDR3 protein: CASSPPVVAGGRTDTQYF; CDR3 DNA: TGTGCCAGCAGCCCCCCGGTGGTAGCGGGGGGGCGAACAGATACGCAGTATTTT
V gene: TRBV5-1; J gene: TRBJ1-1; D gene: TRBD1; clone size: -; CDR3 protein: CASSSPGTGEEAFF; CDR3 DNA: TGCGCCAGCAGCTCGCCCGGGACAGGCGAAGAAGCTTTCTTT
V gene: TRBV5-6; J gene: TRBJ2-5; D gene: TRBD1; clone size: -; CDR3 protein: CASSFATGGEETQYF; CDR3 DNA: TGTGCCAGCAGCTTTGCGACAGGGGGGGAAGAGACCCAGTACTTC
V gene: TRBV11-3; J gene: TRBJ2-3; D gene: -; clone size: -; CDR3 protein: CASSSEGYADTQYF; CDR3 DNA: TGTGCCAGCAGCTCGGAGGGGTACGCAGATACGCAGTATTTT
V gene: TRBV6-1; J gene: TRBJ1-2; D gene: -; clone size: -; CDR3 protein: CASSPPAVNYGYTF; CDR3 DNA: TGTGCCAGCAGCCCCCCTGCAGTTAACTATGGCTACACCTTC
V gene: TRBV29-1; J gene: TRBJ2-5; D gene: TRBD1; clone size: -; CDR3 protein: CSVVKTGGAETQYF; CDR3 DNA: TGCAGCGTTGTAAAAACAGGGGGCGCGGAGACCCAGTACTTC
V gene: TRBV19; J gene: TRBJ2-7; D gene: -; clone size: -; CDR3 protein: CASSPGGGVGEQYF; CDR3 DNA: TGTGCCAGTAGCCCAGGTGGAGGGGTCGGCGAGCAGTACTTC
V gene: TRBV4-3; J gene: TRBJ2-5; D gene: -; clone size: -; CDR3 protein: CASSQEGGETQYF; CDR3 DNA: TGCGCCAGCAGCCAAGAAGGGGGGGAGACCCAGTACTTC
V gene: TRBV5-1; J gene: TRBJ2-7; D gene: -; clone size: -; CDR3 protein: CASSPAQALQSYEQYF; CDR3 DNA: TGCGCCAGCAGCCCAGCTCAAGCGCTCCAGTCCTACGAGCAGTACTTC
V gene: TRBV2; J gene: TRBJ2-7; D gene: -; clone size: -; CDR3 protein: CASSEANRVWEQYF; CDR3 DNA: TGTGCCAGCAGTGAAGCCAACAGGGTTTGGGAGCAGTACTTC
V gene: TRBV5-1; J gene: TRBJ1-6; D gene: TRBD1; clone size: -; CDR3 protein: CASSLVGQGAPGNSPLHF; CDR3 DNA: TGCGCCAGCAGCTTGGTGGGACAGGGGGCACCTGGTAATTCACCCCTCCACTTT
V gene: TRBV27; J gene: TRBJ2-1; D gene: -; clone size: -; CDR3 protein: CASSLLGAQSYNEQFF; CDR3 DNA: TGTGCCAGCAGTTTATTGGGGGCCCAATCCTACAATGAGCAGTTCTTC
V gene: TRBV4-1; J gene: TRBJ2-7; D gene: TRBD1; clone size: -; CDR3 protein: CASSQTRDRGRYEQYF; CDR3 DNA: TGCGCCAGCAGCCAGACCCGGGACAGGGGGCGATACGAGCAGTACTTC
V gene: TRBV27; J gene: TRBJ2-5; D gene: TRBD2; clone size: -; CDR3 protein: CASSLGGGAETQYF; CDR3 DNA: TGTGCCAGCAGTTTGGGCGGGGGGGCCGAGACCCAGTACTTC
V gene: TRBV15; J gene: TRBJ1-4; D gene: -; clone size: -; CDR3 protein: CATSRERGWEKLFF; CDR3 DNA: TGTGCCACCAGCAGAGAAAGGGGGTGGGAAAAACTGTTTTTT
V gene: TRBV5-1; J gene: TRBJ2-7; D gene: -; clone size: -; CDR3 protein: CASSLGGSRGSYEQYF; CDR3 DNA: TGCGCCAGCAGCCTGGGTGGTTCAAGGGGATCCTACGAGCAGTACTTC
V gene: TRBV10-3; J gene: TRBJ1-5; D gene: -; clone size: -; CDR3 protein: CAISDPTEGNQPQHF; CDR3 DNA: TGTGCCATCAGTGACCCTACGGAAGGCAATCAGCCCCAGCATTTT
V gene: TRBV7-9; J gene: TRBJ2-5; D gene: TRBD2; clone size: -; CDR3 protein: CASSYGGVQETQYF; CDR3 DNA: TGTGCCAGCAGCTACGGGGGGGTCCAAGAGACCCAGTACTTC
V gene: TRBV14; J gene: TRBJ2-7; D gene: -; clone size: -; CDR3 protein: CASSYGQTYEQYF; CDR3 DNA: TGTGCCAGCAGCTACGGACAGACCTACGAGCAGTACTTC
V gene: TRBV7-9; J gene: TRBJ2-5; D gene: TRBD1; clone size: -; CDR3 protein: CAAYNRDRGQETQYF; CDR3 DNA: TGTGCCGCCTATAACAGGGACAGGGGGCAGGAGACCCAGTACTTC
V gene: TRBV2; J gene: TRBJ2-7; D gene: -; clone size: -; CDR3 protein: CASIMDSEQYF; CDR3 DNA: TGTGCCAGCATTATGGACTCGGAGCAGTACTTC
V gene: TRBV5-6; J gene: TRBJ2-2; D gene: -; clone size: once; CDR3 protein: CASSAGGRNTGELFF; CDR3 DNA: TGTGCCAGCAGCGCCGGGGGGCGAAACACCGGGGAGCTGTTTTTT
V gene: TRBV5-1; J gene: TRBJ1-4; D gene: -; clone size: -; CDR3 protein: CASTSEALGNEKLFF; CDR3 DNA: TGCGCCAGCACTTCCGAGGCCCTGGGAAATGAAAAACTGTTTTTT
V gene: TRBV4-1; J gene: TRBJ2-1; D gene: -; clone size: -; CDR3 protein: CASRVAASYNEQFF; CDR3 DNA: TGCGCTTCCCGAGTAGCGGCGAGCTACAATGAGCAGTTCTTC
V gene: TRBV27; J gene: TRBJ2-1; D gene: -; clone size: -; CDR3 protein: CASSLREGNEQFF; CDR3 DNA: TGTGCCAGCAGTTTACGGGAAGGGAATGAGCAGTTCTTC
V gene: TRBV5-1; J gene: TRBJ2-2; D gene: -; clone size: -; CDR3 protein: CASSLPDRRGGELFF; CDR3 DNA: TGCGCCAGCAGCCTCCCAGACAGGCGAGGCGGGGAGCTGTTTTTT
V gene: TRBV11-2; J gene: TRBJ1-2; D gene: TRBD1; clone size: -; CDR3 protein: CASSLTGTGALNYGYTF; CDR3 DNA: TGTGCCAGCAGCCTCACCGGGACAGGGGCTTTAAACTATGGCTACACCTTC
V gene: TRBV4-1; J gene: TRBJ1-1; D gene: -; clone size: -; CDR3 protein: CASSQEAGVEAFF; CDR3 DNA: TGCGCCAGCAGCCAAGAGGCGGGGGTCGAAGCTTTCTTT
V gene: TRBV2; J gene: TRBJ2-7; D gene: -; clone size: -; CDR3 protein: CASSEALPGTGDYEQYF; CDR3 DNA: TGTGCCAGCAGTGAAGCGCTTCCGGGGACCGGAGACTACGAGCAGTACTTC
V gene: TRBV5-6; J gene: TRBJ1-2; D gene: -; clone size: once; CDR3 protein: CASSFGSNTVYGYTF; CDR3 DNA: TGTGCCAGCAGCTTTGGGAGCAATACGGTCTACGGCTACACCTTC